This T cell receptor (beta chain) was identified during a study of blood T cell repertoires in COVID-19. As for the study in general: COVID-19 samples, acute and convalescent, were from the United States, Italy and Spain. PBMCs, B-cell-depleted T cells, or T cells were the source of the cDNA or gDNA that made up the material.

The V gene end was trimmed by 5 bases and the J gene end by 5 bases; junction bases not matched to a gene: 13. CDR1 is SGHNT, CDR2 YYREEE, per germline (reference sequence). The CDR3 totals 16 residues. As handled by the study authors: Reference gene primer amplification gave nucleated cell count estimates. TCRdb's copy holds only in-frame clones and misses some; the assay was immunoSEQ multiplex PCR. That table gives V, J and clone size, and the DNA gave D and trimming. Altogether about 44,000 clones are present, approximately 86% being singletons, with the ten largest covering roughly 25%. This TCR derives from a woman older than 75 in a cohort sampled during active or convalescent COVID-19. Sequencing input: peripheral blood. The chain is built from TRBV5-4 and TRBJ1-1, with 9 positions matching TRBD1. This CDR3 is CASSSDRTGDFTEAFF. CDR3 DNA: TGTGCCAGCAGTTCTGACAGGACAGGGGATTTTACTGAAGCTTTCTTT.